This T cell receptor (beta chain) stems from a study of shared clonotypes between healthy human individuals. Study summary: Donors had three CD4 naive, three CD4 memory, two CD8 naive and one CD8 memory plate apiece.

Study-level findings and limits: Non-shared clonotypes displayed generation probabilities falling below those of clonotypes present in all four donors.

The CDR3 extends over 14 amino acids. Looked up from germline, CDR1 is MNHEY and CDR2 is SVGAGI. Trimming left V 2 bases short and J 12 bases short, with 17 bases between. Details on this clone: The target antigen is unknown.

Researchers ran the assay at a deep level. In the authors' methods: For the immunoSEQ data, sequences were junction-only without quality scores, so filtering differed. Libraries were prepared by immunoSEQ multiplex PCR; TCRdb keeps only in-frame clonotypes and omits some of them. That table supplies the V and J calls and clone size; D and trimming were determined from the DNA. Among fewer than 850,000 clones listed, roughly 91% were seen once. Specimen: memory CD8+ T cells from PBMCs. As for subset: CD45RO+ cells pooled with CCR7-negative TemRA cells. The chain is built from TRBV6-5 and TRBJ1-5, with D possibly TRBD1 on 6 matching bases. The sequence was collected from a man aged 18 to 30 in good health. Some clones in this sample may be carry-over from other donors' samples. CDR3 nucleotide sequence: TGTGCCAGCAGTTACCGAAGGGACAATCAGGGCCAGCATTTT. Its translation is CASSYRRDNQGQHF.